Listed below are T cell receptor beta chains from one sample, sequenced in a study of cytomegalovirus exposure and HLA in healthy donors. Here immunoSEQ multiplex PCR was the method, and the copy in TCRdb shows in-frame clones only, minus some. This table has about 56,000 clones, 93% appearing once. The sample was PBMCs. The receptor set was obtained from a woman aged 18 to 35 in good health and CMV-seropositive. The CDR3 runs from the conserved cysteine through the conserved F or W. Fields, in order: V gene, D gene, clone size, J gene, CDR3 DNA, CDR3 protein. A D gene is named only where the DNA matches it firmly. A row's size may be missing; if present it is once, few, many or a size class.

v_call: TRBV6-5
d_call: TRBD2
clone_size: .
j_call: TRBJ2-3
cdr3_nt: TGTGCCAGCAGTTTCGATCTAGCGGGGGGCACAGATACGCAGTATTTT
cdr3_aa: CASSFDLAGGTDTQYF

v_call: TRBV29-1
d_call: .
clone_size: .
j_call: TRBJ2-1
cdr3_nt: TGCAGCGTTGAGGGCATCTCCTACAATGAGCAGTTCTTC
cdr3_aa: CSVEGISYNEQFF

v_call: TRBV6-5
d_call: TRBD2
clone_size: few
j_call: TRBJ2-1
cdr3_nt: TGTGCCAGCAGAAAGCGGGGCTACATAAATGAGCAGTTCTTC
cdr3_aa: CASRKRGYINEQFF

v_call: TRBV27
d_call: .
clone_size: .
j_call: TRBJ2-1
cdr3_nt: TGTGCCAGCAGGACAGAAAAGGCCTACAATGAGCAGTTCTTC
cdr3_aa: CASRTEKAYNEQFF

v_call: TRBV2
d_call: TRBD1
clone_size: .
j_call: TRBJ1-3
cdr3_nt: TGTGCCAGCAACGAGGGACAGGGGGTCTGGTCTGGAAACACCATATATTTT
cdr3_aa: CASNEGQGVWSGNTIYF

v_call: TRBV16
d_call: .
clone_size: once
j_call: TRBJ1-5
cdr3_nt: TGTGCCAGCAGCCAAGCAGGTTATAGCAATCAGCCCCAGCATTTT
cdr3_aa: CASSQAGYSNQPQHF

v_call: TRBV9
d_call: TRBD1
clone_size: .
j_call: TRBJ1-2
cdr3_nt: TGTGCCAGCAGCGTCCAGGGGGCCTATGGCTACACCTTC
cdr3_aa: CASSVQGAYGYTF

v_call: TRBV7-3
d_call: .
clone_size: .
j_call: TRBJ2-7
cdr3_nt: TGTGCCAGCAGCTTAAGGGGGGATAAGGGATTCGAGCAGTACTTC
cdr3_aa: CASSLRGDKGFEQYF

v_call: TRBV7-2
d_call: .
clone_size: .
j_call: TRBJ1-1
cdr3_nt: TGTGCCAGCAGCTCCGGTCGAGGGTTCGTTGCTTTCTTT
cdr3_aa: CASSSGRGFVAFF

v_call: TRBV7-9
d_call: TRBD1
clone_size: .
j_call: TRBJ1-2
cdr3_nt: TGTGCCAGCAGCCCGAGGGACAGGGAAGCTACAGGCTATGGCTACACCTTC
cdr3_aa: CASSPRDREATGYGYTF

v_call: TRBV9
d_call: .
clone_size: once
j_call: TRBJ2-6
cdr3_nt: TGTGCCAGCAGCGTAGTCCGGGACACCCAGATCGCAAGGGCCAACGTCCTGACTTTC
cdr3_aa: CASSVVRDTQIARANVLTF

v_call: TRBV29-1
d_call: .
clone_size: .
j_call: TRBJ2-7
cdr3_nt: TGCAGCGTTGTCCCCGACAGATCCTCCTACGAGCAGTACTTC
cdr3_aa: CSVVPDRSSYEQYF

v_call: TRBV5-4
d_call: .
clone_size: .
j_call: TRBJ2-7
cdr3_nt: TGTGCCAGCAGCTTGGTTCCCGGACAGTCCTACGAGCAGTACTTC
cdr3_aa: CASSLVPGQSYEQYF

v_call: TRBV14
d_call: .
clone_size: .
j_call: TRBJ2-5
cdr3_nt: TGTGCCAGCAGCCTTCAGGGAGGAGTAAAATTACAAGAGACCCAGTACTTC
cdr3_aa: CASSLQGGVKLQETQYF

v_call: TRBV7-8
d_call: TRBD1
clone_size: once
j_call: TRBJ1-1
cdr3_nt: TGTGCCAGCAGCCCAACCAGGGGGCTGAACACTGAAGCTTTCTTT
cdr3_aa: CASSPTRGLNTEAFF

v_call: TRBV2
d_call: .
clone_size: .
j_call: TRBJ1-5
cdr3_nt: TGTGCCAGTCACACTGAGAGGGTCAATCAGCCCCAGCATTTT
cdr3_aa: CASHTERVNQPQHF

v_call: TRBV4-3
d_call: .
clone_size: .
j_call: TRBJ2-7
cdr3_nt: TGCGCCAGCAGCCAAGATCCCGGGGGCTCCTACGAGCAGTACTTC
cdr3_aa: CASSQDPGGSYEQYF

v_call: TRBV4-1
d_call: .
clone_size: .
j_call: TRBJ1-3
cdr3_nt: TGCGCCAGCAGCCAAGCCGGACTACAAAACACCATATATTTT
cdr3_aa: CASSQAGLQNTIYF

v_call: TRBV4-1
d_call: .
clone_size: .
j_call: TRBJ1-1
cdr3_nt: TGCGCCAGCAGCCAAATGGGAACAGGAGCTATGAACACTGAAGCTTTCTTT
cdr3_aa: CASSQMGTGAMNTEAFF

v_call: TRBV18
d_call: .
clone_size: .
j_call: TRBJ2-1
cdr3_nt: TGTGCCAGCTCACCACCGGGGTCCGTGACAGGATCCTACAATGAGCAGTTCTTC
cdr3_aa: CASSPPGSVTGSYNEQFF

v_call: TRBV28
d_call: TRBD1
clone_size: .
j_call: TRBJ1-2
cdr3_nt: TGTGCCAGCAGTTTTTCGGGGACAGGGGTACGCGGCTACACCTTC
cdr3_aa: CASSFSGTGVRGYTF

v_call: TRBV20-1
d_call: .
clone_size: .
j_call: TRBJ1-2
cdr3_nt: TGCAGTGCTAGATCCAGCTATGGCTACACCTTC
cdr3_aa: CSARSSYGYTF

v_call: TRBV5-4
d_call: .
clone_size: .
j_call: TRBJ2-7
cdr3_nt: TGTGCCAGCAGCTTGGGAGGCGAGCAGTACTTC
cdr3_aa: CASSLGGEQYF

v_call: TRBV4-2
d_call: TRBD2
clone_size: .
j_call: TRBJ2-1
cdr3_nt: TGTGCCAGCAGCCAATTAGGGACTAGCGGTGGCTACAATGAGCAGTTCTTC
cdr3_aa: CASSQLGTSGGYNEQFF

v_call: TRBV6-1
d_call: .
clone_size: .
j_call: TRBJ1-6
cdr3_nt: TGTGCCAGCAGCGCGGAGAGCGGGGGTAATTCACCCCTCCACTTT
cdr3_aa: CASSAESGGNSPLHF

v_call: TRBV25-1
d_call: .
clone_size: .
j_call: TRBJ1-4
cdr3_nt: TGTGCCAGCAGTGAGGGTCGTAAGGGGGCTAATGAAAAACTGTTTTTT
cdr3_aa: CASSEGRKGANEKLFF

v_call: TRBV5-1
d_call: TRBD1
clone_size: .
j_call: TRBJ2-7
cdr3_nt: TGCGCCAGCAGCTTAGGGACAGGGGGATCCTACGAGCAGTACTTC
cdr3_aa: CASSLGTGGSYEQYF

v_call: TRBV6-4
d_call: .
clone_size: .
j_call: TRBJ1-5
cdr3_nt: TGTGCCAGCAGTGAAGGGGATAGCAATCAGCCCCAGCATTTT
cdr3_aa: CASSEGDSNQPQHF

v_call: TRBV28
d_call: .
clone_size: .
j_call: TRBJ2-1
cdr3_nt: TGTGCCAGCAGTTTGACTTGGGCAGCGGGTGTCTACAATGAGCAGTTCTTC
cdr3_aa: CASSLTWAAGVYNEQFF

v_call: TRBV25-1
d_call: .
clone_size: .
j_call: TRBJ2-3
cdr3_nt: TGTGCCAGCAGTGAAGGTGGCAGTATCACAGATACGCAGTATTTT
cdr3_aa: CASSEGGSITDTQYF

v_call: TRBV7-2
d_call: TRBD1
clone_size: .
j_call: TRBJ1-2
cdr3_nt: TGTGCCAGCAGCCGGGACAGCGGATATGGCTACACCTTC
cdr3_aa: CASSRDSGYGYTF

v_call: TRBV7-2
d_call: TRBD2
clone_size: .
j_call: TRBJ2-5
cdr3_nt: TGTGCCAGCAGCTTAGCCGGGACTAGCGGACAAGAGACCCAGTACTTC
cdr3_aa: CASSLAGTSGQETQYF

v_call: TRBV6-1
d_call: TRBD1
clone_size: .
j_call: TRBJ2-3
cdr3_nt: TGTGCCACCGATGGGACAGGGAGCACAGATACGCAGTATTTT
cdr3_aa: CATDGTGSTDTQYF

v_call: TRBV20-1
d_call: .
clone_size: .
j_call: TRBJ2-1
cdr3_nt: TGCAGTGCCATCCAGTTACATGAGCAGTTCTTC
cdr3_aa: CSAIQLHEQFF

v_call: TRBV29-1
d_call: .
clone_size: .
j_call: TRBJ2-1
cdr3_nt: .
cdr3_aa: CSDRTGSPTMSSSSGQFF

v_call: TRBV27
d_call: .
clone_size: .
j_call: TRBJ1-1
cdr3_nt: TGTGCCAGCAGTTTCCGGGGGAAATGGGGAACTGAAGCTTTCTTT
cdr3_aa: CASSFRGKWGTEAFF

v_call: TRBV5-6
d_call: .
clone_size: .
j_call: TRBJ2-7
cdr3_nt: TGTGCCAGCTCCTTCGGGGTCTCCTACGAGCAGTACTTC
cdr3_aa: CASSFGVSYEQYF

v_call: TRBV6-5
d_call: .
clone_size: .
j_call: TRBJ2-3
cdr3_nt: TGTGCCAGCACTCGGGGAGATACGCAGTATTTT
cdr3_aa: CASTRGDTQYF

v_call: TRBV7-8
d_call: TRBD1
clone_size: .
j_call: TRBJ2-1
cdr3_nt: TGTGCCAGCAGCTTAGCGCAGACAGGGTCCTCTCATGACTACAATGAGCAGTTCTTC
cdr3_aa: CASSLAQTGSSHDYNEQFF

v_call: TRBV7-6
d_call: TRBD1
clone_size: .
j_call: TRBJ1-5
cdr3_nt: TGTGCCAGCAGCAGTGAACAGGGGAGCAATCAGCCCCAGCATTTT
cdr3_aa: CASSSEQGSNQPQHF

v_call: TRBV4-3
d_call: .
clone_size: medium-sized
j_call: TRBJ1-1
cdr3_nt: TGCGCCAGCAGCCAAGATCTCGTTTCGGGCACTGAAGCTTTCTTT
cdr3_aa: CASSQDLVSGTEAFF

v_call: TRBV30
d_call: TRBD1
clone_size: .
j_call: TRBJ2-7
cdr3_nt: TGTGCCTGGACCCCGGACAGGAATCCCTACGAGCAGTACTTC
cdr3_aa: CAWTPDRNPYEQYF

v_call: TRBV18
d_call: .
clone_size: .
j_call: TRBJ1-3
cdr3_nt: TGTGCCAGCTCACCACCGAAAGACAGAGCCTCTGGAAACACCATATATTTT
cdr3_aa: CASSPPKDRASGNTIYF

v_call: TRBV11-2
d_call: .
clone_size: .
j_call: TRBJ1-6
cdr3_nt: TGTGCCAGCAGCTTGACAACCTATAATTCACCCCTCCACTTT
cdr3_aa: CASSLTTYNSPLHF

v_call: TRBV29-1
d_call: .
clone_size: .
j_call: TRBJ2-5
cdr3_nt: TGCAGCGTTGTTCCCAGGGGAGCGCGGGAGACCCAGTACTTC
cdr3_aa: CSVVPRGARETQYF